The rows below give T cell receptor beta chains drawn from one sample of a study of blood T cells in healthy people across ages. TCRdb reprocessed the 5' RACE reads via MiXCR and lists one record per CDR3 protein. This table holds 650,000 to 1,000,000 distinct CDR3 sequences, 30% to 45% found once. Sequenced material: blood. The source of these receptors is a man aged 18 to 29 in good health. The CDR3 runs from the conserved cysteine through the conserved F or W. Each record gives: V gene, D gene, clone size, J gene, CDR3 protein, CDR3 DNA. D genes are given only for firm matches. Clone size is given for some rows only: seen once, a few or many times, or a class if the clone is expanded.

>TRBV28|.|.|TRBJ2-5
CASSVRTVRETQYF
TGTGCCAGCAGTGTACGGACAGTGAGAGAGACCCAGTACTTC
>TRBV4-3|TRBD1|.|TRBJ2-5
CASSQLAPGGQETQYF
TGCGCCAGCAGCCAACTTGCGCCAGGGGGACAAGAGACCCAGTACTTC
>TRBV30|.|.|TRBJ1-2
CAWSVRGVNYGYTF
TGTGCCTGGAGTGTTCGGGGGGTTAACTATGGCTACACCTTC
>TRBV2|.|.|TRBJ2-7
CASGKDVYYEQYF
TGTGCCAGCGGGAAAGACGTGTACTACGAGCAGTACTTC
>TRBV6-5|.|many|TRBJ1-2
CASSRTDYGYTF
TGTGCCAGCAGTAGGACAGACTATGGCTACACCTTC
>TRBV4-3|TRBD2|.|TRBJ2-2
CASSHSGGSGELFF
TGCGCCAGCAGCCACAGCGGGGGTAGCGGGGAGCTGTTTTTT
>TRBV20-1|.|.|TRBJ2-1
CSARASVHYQQFF
TGCAGTGCTAGAGCCTCAGTCCACTATCAGCAGTTCTTC
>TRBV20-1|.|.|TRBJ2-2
CSANTDTGELFF
TGCAGTGCCAACACGGACACCGGGGAGCTGTTTTTT
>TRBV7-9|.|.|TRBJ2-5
CASSSPGETQYF
TGTGCCAGCAGCTCCCCGGGGGAGACCCAGTACTTC
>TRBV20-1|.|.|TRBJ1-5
CSARVGTADLNQPQHF
TGCAGTGCTAGAGTAGGGACGGCGGACCTCAATCAGCCCCAGCATTTT
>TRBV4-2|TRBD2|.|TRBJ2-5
CASRRTSGEDQETQYF
TGTGCCAGCAGACGTACTAGCGGGGAGGACCAAGAGACCCAGTACTTC
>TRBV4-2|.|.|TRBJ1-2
CAGSRDLGADGTSGGYTF
TGTGCCGGCAGCCGAGATCTTGGGGCCGACGGAACATCTGGTGGCTACACCTTC
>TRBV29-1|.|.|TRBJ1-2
CSVESLDTPILYGYTF
TGCAGCGTTGAATCTTTGGACACCCCCATCCTCTATGGCTACACCTTC
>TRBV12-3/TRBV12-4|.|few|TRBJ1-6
CASSLALGALHF
TGTGCCAGCAGTTTGGCCCTCGGGGCCCTCCACTTT
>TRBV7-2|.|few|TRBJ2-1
CASSLGGRVGQFF
TGTGCCAGCAGCTTAGGAGGGAGAGTGGGGCAGTTCTTC
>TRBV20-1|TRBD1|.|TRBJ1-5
CSAKPGQGDQPQHF
TGCAGTGCAAAGCCGGGACAGGGGGATCAGCCCCAGCATTTT
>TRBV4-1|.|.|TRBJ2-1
CAGSRESSYNEQFF
TGCGCCGGCAGCCGGGAAAGCTCCTACAATGAGCAGTTCTTC
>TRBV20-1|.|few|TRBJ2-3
CSARDKLGRFSTDTQYF
TGCAGTGCTAGAGATAAGTTAGGGAGATTTAGCACAGATACGCAGTATTTT
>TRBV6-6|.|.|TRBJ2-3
CAGSYSDSTDTQYF
TGTGCCGGCAGTTACTCGGACAGCACAGATACGCAGTATTTT
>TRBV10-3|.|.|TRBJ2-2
CAASRGSSGELFF
TGTGCCGCCTCCAGGGGAAGTTCCGGGGAGCTGTTTTTT
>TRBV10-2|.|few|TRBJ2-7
CASSEVGGYEQYF
TGCGCCAGCAGTGAGGTCGGTGGGTACGAGCAGTACTTC
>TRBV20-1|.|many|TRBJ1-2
CSARDPTALAANYGYTF
TGCAGTGCTAGAGATCCGACAGCCCTGGCGGCTAACTATGGCTACACCTTC
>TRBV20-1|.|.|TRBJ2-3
CSASRAVTSTDTQYF
TGCAGTGCTAGTCGGGCGGTTACTAGCACAGATACGCAGTATTTT
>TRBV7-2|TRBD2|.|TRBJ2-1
CASSFRTSGGAQGEQFF
TGTGCCAGCAGCTTCCGCACTAGCGGGGGGGCACAGGGTGAGCAGTTCTTC
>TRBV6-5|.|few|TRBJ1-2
CASSSTGHYGYTF
TGTGCCAGCAGTTCCACCGGACACTATGGCTACACCTTC
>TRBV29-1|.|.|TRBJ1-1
CSVRQNTEAFF
TGCAGCGTTCGGCAGAACACTGAAGCTTTCTTT
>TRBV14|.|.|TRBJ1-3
CASSPRPSGNTIYF
TGTGCCAGCAGCCCTCGTCCCTCTGGAAACACCATATATTTT
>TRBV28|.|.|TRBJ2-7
CASSRTDLNEQYF
TGTGCCAGCAGTCGGACCGACCTTAACGAGCAGTACTTC
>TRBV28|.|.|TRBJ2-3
CASSSETSTDTQYF
TGTGCCAGCAGTTCAGAGACCAGCACAGATACGCAGTATTTT
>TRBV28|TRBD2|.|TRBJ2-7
CASTPSGGSSYEQYF
TGTGCCAGCACACCTAGCGGGGGGAGCTCCTACGAGCAGTACTTC
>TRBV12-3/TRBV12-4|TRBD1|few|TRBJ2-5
CASRLATGTGYF
TGTGCCAGCAGACTTGCTACCGGGACAGGGTACTTC
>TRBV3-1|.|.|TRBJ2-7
CASNQEAGRYYEQYF
TGTGCCAGCAACCAAGAGGCAGGGAGGTACTACGAGCAGTACTTC
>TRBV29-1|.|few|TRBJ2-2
CSVEDVNTGELFF
TGCAGCGTTGAAGATGTTAACACCGGGGAGCTGTTTTTT
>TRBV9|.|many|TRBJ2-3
CASSVGGYTDTQYF
TGTGCCAGCAGCGTAGGGGGGTACACAGATACGCAGTATTTT
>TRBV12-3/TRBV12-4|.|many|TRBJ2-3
CATSGLSTDTQYF
TGTGCCACCTCAGGACTATCCACAGATACGCAGTATTTT
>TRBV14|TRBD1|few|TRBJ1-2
CASSQAGGYGYTF
TGTGCCAGCAGCCAAGCAGGGGGTTATGGCTACACCTTC
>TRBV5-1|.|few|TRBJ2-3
CASSPGHGRADTQYF
TGCGCCAGCAGCCCGGGACACGGGCGGGCAGATACGCAGTATTTT
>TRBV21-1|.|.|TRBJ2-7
CASSSMDYYEQYF
TGTGCCAGCAGCTCGATGGACTACTACGAGCAGTACTTC
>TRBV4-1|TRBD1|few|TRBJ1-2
CASSHAGTGGPANYGYTF
TGCGCCAGCAGCCACGCCGGGACAGGGGGACCAGCTAACTATGGCTACACCTTC
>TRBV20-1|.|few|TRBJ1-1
CSAPNAGATEAFF
TGCAGTGCTCCCAATGCGGGAGCCACTGAAGCTTTCTTT
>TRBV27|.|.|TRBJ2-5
CASSLSLNREETQYF
TGTGCCAGCAGTTTATCTCTAAACAGGGAAGAGACCCAGTACTTC
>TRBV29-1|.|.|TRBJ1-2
CSVESGTSYGYTF
TGCAGCGTTGAATCAGGGACATCCTATGGCTACACCTTC
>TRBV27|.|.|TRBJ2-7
CASSPSTVPPYEQYF
TGTGCCAGCAGTCCATCGACAGTTCCCCCCTACGAGCAGTACTTC
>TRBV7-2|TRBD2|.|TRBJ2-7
CASSLGPLAAGNEQYF
TGTGCCAGCAGCTTAGGACCCCTAGCGGCCGGTAATGAGCAGTACTTC
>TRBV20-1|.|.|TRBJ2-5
CSASNSGGQETQYF
TGCAGTGCTAGTAATTCAGGGGGGCAAGAGACCCAGTACTTC
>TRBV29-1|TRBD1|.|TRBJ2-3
CSVEILGQGATDTQYF
TGCAGCGTTGAAATCTTGGGACAGGGGGCAACAGATACGCAGTATTTT
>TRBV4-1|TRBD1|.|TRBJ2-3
CASSQGPGQSSTDTQYF
TGCGCCAGCAGCCAAGGACCGGGACAGAGTTCCACAGATACGCAGTATTTT
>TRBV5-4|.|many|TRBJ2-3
CASSLDATDTQYF
TGTGCCAGCAGCTTGGACGCGACAGATACGCAGTATTTT
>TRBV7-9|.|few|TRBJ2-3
CASSRRQVFTDTQYF
TGTGCCAGCAGCCGAAGACAGGTTTTCACAGATACGCAGTATTTT
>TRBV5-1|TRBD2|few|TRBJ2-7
CASSMTLAGAYNEQYF
TGCGCCAGCAGCATGACTCTAGCGGGGGCCTACAATGAGCAGTACTTC
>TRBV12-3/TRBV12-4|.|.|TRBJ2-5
CASSLRAGDNEQYF
TGTGCCAGCAGTTTAAGAGCAGGGGACAATGAACAGTACTTC